This T cell receptor (beta chain) was observed in a study of regulatory T cells in long-lasting Graves disease. For this clonotype: Its target is not known.

Time point meaning: newly diagnosed GD, antithyroid drugs for less than 3 months. Generation of the TCR library employed RNA extracted from PBMCs. Arm-PCR of CDR3 regions and iRepertoire HTBI primers were used to build TCR beta libraries. Original methodology: Spanning all samples, the identified segments comprised over 50 TRBV and approximately 15 TRBJ. One entry per CDR3 protein results from TCRdb running MiXCR on the multiplex PCR reads. TCRdb's processing, not the authors' own work, is the source of the V and J calls. This sample has under 300,000 distinct CDR3 sequences, with 15% to 20% found just once. There are 12 residues in the CDR3. Germline V gives CDR1 LGHNA, CDR2 YNFKEQ. Trimming took off 8 bases at V and 1 base at J, with 6 bases between the two ends. Overall study findings and caveats: Limited samples may have lowered accuracy.

The sample also formed part of further work on T cells in Graves' hyperthyroidism and ophthalmopathy.

The sequence was obtained from a woman younger than 45 with Graves disease. The chain combines TRBV4-2 with TRBJ2-1; D not resolved. Specimen: peripheral blood mononuclear cells (PBMCs), collected at new diagnosis, from a patient treated with antithyroid drugs. CDR3 sequence (DNA): TGTGCCAGCCTCACGTCCTACAATGAGCAGTTCTTC. Protein sequence: CASLTSYNEQFF.